Included here is one T cell receptor (beta chain) sequence, with context. Its antigen is as yet unknown. Germline CDR1 is SGHRS and CDR2 is YFSETQ. Trimming removed 6 bases at V and 1 base at J, with 7 bases between. This CDR3 contains 13 residues. No infections or other immune events were documented during collection. The sample originates from a study of identifying expanded T cells in peripheral blood. Assay: immunoSEQ multiplex PCR; the TCRdb copy retains only in-frame clones and omits some. The sample lists about 100,000 clones; roughly 90% were seen once. Notes on the study in general: Variance in clone template counts between two-week samples significantly increased with total template count across all healthy donors. About 1.2 clones differed between technical replicates, versus roughly 17 and 20 over time.

The source material was blood. This TCR was sampled from a person aged 18-70 years in good health. V and J are TRBV5-1 and TRBJ2-2; D gene uncertain. CDR3 coding DNA: TGCGCCAGCAAAGACGAGAACACCGGGGAGCTGTTTTTT. This translates into CASKDENTGELFF.